This entry features one T cell receptor (beta chain) sequence. Its matching antigen is unknown. Trimming at V came to 0 bases and at J to 6 bases, leaving 3 bases not matched to a gene. Germline V gives CDR1 MNHEY, CDR2 SMNVEV (reference sequence). This CDR3 has 14 residues. TCRdb's copy holds only in-frame clones and misses some; the assay was immunoSEQ multiplex PCR. The sample gives 120,000 or so clones, roughly 87% of which show up once; 1.5% is in the top ten. The data were obtained in a study of T cell responses to AZD1222 COVID-19 vaccine. Study findings and constraints: Rises in breadth and depth of Spike-specific TCRs came after two AZD1222 doses. Reports say nearly half of spike-specific TCRs go after unmutated variant regions.

The V gene is TRBV27, the J gene TRBJ2-5, with 8 bases aligning to TRBD1. Material: peripheral blood, obtained on day 0 of AZD1222 vaccination. This receptor was obtained from an adult in good health. The CDR3 region is CASSLSRTGKTQYF. The CDR3 nucleotides are TGTGCCAGCAGTTTATCAAGGACAGGGAAGACCCAGTACTTC.